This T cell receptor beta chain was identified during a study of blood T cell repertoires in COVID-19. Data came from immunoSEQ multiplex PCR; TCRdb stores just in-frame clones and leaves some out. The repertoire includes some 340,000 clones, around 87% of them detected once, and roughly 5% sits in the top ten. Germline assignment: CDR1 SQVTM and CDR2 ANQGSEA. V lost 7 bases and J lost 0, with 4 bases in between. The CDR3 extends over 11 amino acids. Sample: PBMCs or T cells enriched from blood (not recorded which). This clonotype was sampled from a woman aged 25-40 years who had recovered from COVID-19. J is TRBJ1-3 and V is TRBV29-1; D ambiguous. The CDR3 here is CSGSSGNTIYF. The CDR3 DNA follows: TGCAGCGGGAGCTCTGGAAACACCATATATTTT.